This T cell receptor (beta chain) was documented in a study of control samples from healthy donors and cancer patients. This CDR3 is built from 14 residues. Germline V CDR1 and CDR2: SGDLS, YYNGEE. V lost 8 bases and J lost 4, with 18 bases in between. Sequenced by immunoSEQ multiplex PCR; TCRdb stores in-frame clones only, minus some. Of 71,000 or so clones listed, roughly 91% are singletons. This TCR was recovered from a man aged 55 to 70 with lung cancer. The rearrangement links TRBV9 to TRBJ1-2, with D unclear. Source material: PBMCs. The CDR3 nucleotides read TGTGCCAGTCAAGATCCTATGGCTACCTATGGCTACACCTTC. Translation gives CASQDPMATYGYTF.